Following are 3 T cell receptor beta chains from one sample sequenced in a study of blood T cell repertoires in COVID-19. Some clones are missing from TCRdb's copy, which holds only in-frame ones; the method was immunoSEQ multiplex PCR. Of 210,000 or so clones in the sample, roughly four fifths were seen once. The sequencing input was PBMCs or T cells enriched from blood (not recorded which). Receptors originate from a man in his fifties or sixties who had recovered from COVID-19.

V and J are TRBV3-1 (or the pseudogene TRBV3-2) and TRBJ2-2, with D maybe TRBD1 (6 bases). Germline CDR1 LGHDT, CDR2 YNNKEL (reference sequence). Between the trimmed V and J ends, which lost 6 bases and 3 bases, there was a span of 14 bases. The CDR3 length is 15 residues. CDR3 bases: TGTGCCAGCAGGCCAAATCAGGGGTACACCGGGGAGCTGTTTTTT. It codes for CASRPNQGYTGELFF.

The chain employs TRBV7-8 and TRBJ2-3; TRBD2 matches 15 bases. V gave up 4 bases and J gave up 7 bases; unmatched junction bases: 12. This CDR3 is built from 18 residues. Germline CDR1 is SGHVS and CDR2 is FQNEAQ. CDR3 in amino acids: CASSYPGTSGGRRNTQYF. The CDR3 nucleotides read TGTGCCAGCAGCTATCCCGGGACTAGCGGGGGGCGGCGAAATACGCAGTATTTT.

The V call is TRBV6-5, the J call TRBJ2-5; D is undetermined. V gave up 7 bases and J gave up 5 bases, with 11 bases separating them. Germline loops: CDR1 MNHEY, CDR2 SVGAGI. The CDR3 sequence is 12 residues long. The CDR3 region is CASTSGSETQYF. The CDR3 DNA reads TGTGCCAGCACTAGTGGGTCGGAGACCCAGTACTTC.